Below, 5 T cell receptor beta chains from the same sample are listed, as sequenced in a study of T-cell reconstitution after alpha-beta-depleted transplantation in children. A library of TCRbeta sequences, prepared with unique molecular identifiers, was generated. TCRdb ran MiXCR on the PCR reads and lists one entry per CDR3 protein. The table lists about 1,000,000 distinct CDR3 sequences, roughly 29% of them singletons. The sample in question was PBMCs, mostly from graft donor cells, obtained 360 days after TCRalphabeta/CD19-depleted stem cell transplant. The source of these receptors is a boy in the first two years of life who had a stem cell transplant for SCID, so the T cells may come from the graft donor.

In this sample, this clonotype turned up a few times. This chain joins TRBV12-3 or TRBV12-4 and TRBJ2-2, with D unresolved. This CDR3 is built from 16 residues. V was clipped by 6 bases and J by 3 bases, with 17 bases between them. The CDR3 DNA reads TGTGCCAGCAGCTCGCAGGCGTTAGTTTACACCGGGGAGCTGTTTTTT. It encodes CASSSQALVYTGELFF.

The chain couples TRBV7-9 to TRBJ2-7, with 12 bases aligning to TRBD1. The V and J ends lost 5 bases and 6 bases, in that order; junction bases with no gene match: 5. Germline V gene sequence: CDR1 SEHNR, CDR2 FQNEAQ (reference sequence). The CDR3 contains 14 residues. CDR3: CASSRGTGGGEQYF. CDR3 nucleotides: TGTGCCAGCAGCCGCGGGACAGGGGGCGGCGAGCAGTACTTC.

The rearrangement joins TRBV7-6 to TRBJ1-1; 7 positions agree with TRBD1. Looked up from germline, CDR1 is SGHVS and CDR2 is FNYEAQ. The CDR3 consists of 16 residues. V dropped 0 bases and J dropped 3; count of bases not matched to a gene: 7. CDR3 bases: TGTGCCAGCAGCTTAGCAGGGGGCTTATTCGACACTGAAGCTTTCTTT. This gives the protein CASSLAGGLFDTEAFF.

The rearrangement links TRBV11-2 to TRBJ2-1; TRBD2 might be the D (6 bases). The germline gives CDR1 SGHAT, CDR2 FQNNGV. Trimming stripped 4 bases from V and 1 base from J, with 17 bases between. This CDR3 spans 17 amino acids. The CDR3 loop reads CASSSPRGRISYNEQFF. The CDR3 DNA reads as TGTGCCAGCAGCTCACCTAGAGGGAGGATATCCTACAATGAGCAGTTCTTC.

This clonotype has only a few counts. The gene calls are TRBV29-1 and TRBJ2-1, with no clear D. Germline CDR1 reads SQVTM; CDR2 reads ANQGSEA. The CDR3 loop spans 14 amino acids. Trimming pared 4 bases from V and 0 bases from J, leaving 10 bases between. The chain's CDR3 is CSVGARSSYNEQFF. The CDR3 DNA is TGCAGCGTTGGGGCGCGGAGCTCCTACAATGAGCAGTTCTTC.